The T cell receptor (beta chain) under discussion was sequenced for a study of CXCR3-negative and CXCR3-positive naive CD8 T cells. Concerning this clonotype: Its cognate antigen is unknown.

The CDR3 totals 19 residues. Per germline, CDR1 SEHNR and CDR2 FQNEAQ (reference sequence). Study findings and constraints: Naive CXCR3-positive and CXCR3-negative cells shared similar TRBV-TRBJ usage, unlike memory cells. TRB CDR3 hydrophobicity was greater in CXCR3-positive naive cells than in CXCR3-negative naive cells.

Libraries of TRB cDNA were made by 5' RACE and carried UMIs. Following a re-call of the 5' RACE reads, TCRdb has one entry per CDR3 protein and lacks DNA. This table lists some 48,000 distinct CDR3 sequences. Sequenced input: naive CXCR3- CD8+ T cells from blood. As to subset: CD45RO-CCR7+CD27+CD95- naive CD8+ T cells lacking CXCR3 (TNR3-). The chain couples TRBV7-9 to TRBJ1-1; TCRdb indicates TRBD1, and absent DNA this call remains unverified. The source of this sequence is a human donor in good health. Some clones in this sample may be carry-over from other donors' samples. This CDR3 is CASSSSFLRTGALPGEAFF.